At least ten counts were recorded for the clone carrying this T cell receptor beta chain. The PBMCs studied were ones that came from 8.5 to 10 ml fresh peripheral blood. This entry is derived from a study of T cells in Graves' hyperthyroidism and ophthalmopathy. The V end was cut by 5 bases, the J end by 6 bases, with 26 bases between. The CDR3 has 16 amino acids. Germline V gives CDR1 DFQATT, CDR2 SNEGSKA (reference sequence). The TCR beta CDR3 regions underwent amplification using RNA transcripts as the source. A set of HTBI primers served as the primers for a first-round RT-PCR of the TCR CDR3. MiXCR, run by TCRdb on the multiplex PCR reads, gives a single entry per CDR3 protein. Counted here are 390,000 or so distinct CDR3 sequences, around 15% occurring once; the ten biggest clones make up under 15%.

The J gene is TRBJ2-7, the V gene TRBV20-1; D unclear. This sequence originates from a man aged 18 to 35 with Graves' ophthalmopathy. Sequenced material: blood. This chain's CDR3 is CSASTPSNLPWFEQYF. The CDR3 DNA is TGCAGTGCTTCTACCCCGAGCAACCTACCTTGGTTCGAGCAGTACTTC.